Detailed here is one TCR beta chain. Assay: immunoSEQ multiplex PCR; the TCRdb copy retains only in-frame clones and omits some. The sample has some 64,000 clones; 91% are singletons. CDR3 length: 13 residues. CDR1 is SEHNR, CDR2 FQNEAQ, per germline (reference sequence). V was clipped by 5 bases and J by 2 bases, with 7 bases between them. The sample is drawn from a study of T cell changes during pregnancy in multiple sclerosis. This receptor was identified in a female donor with multiple sclerosis, enrolled in a pregnancy study. V is TRBV7-9 and J is TRBJ2-1; no reliable D call. This sample comprised peripheral blood, obtained in the first trimester of pregnancy. In DNA, the CDR3 is TGTGCCAGCAGCCCCCCAACCTACAATGAGCAGTTCTTC. Translation: CASSPPTYNEQFF.